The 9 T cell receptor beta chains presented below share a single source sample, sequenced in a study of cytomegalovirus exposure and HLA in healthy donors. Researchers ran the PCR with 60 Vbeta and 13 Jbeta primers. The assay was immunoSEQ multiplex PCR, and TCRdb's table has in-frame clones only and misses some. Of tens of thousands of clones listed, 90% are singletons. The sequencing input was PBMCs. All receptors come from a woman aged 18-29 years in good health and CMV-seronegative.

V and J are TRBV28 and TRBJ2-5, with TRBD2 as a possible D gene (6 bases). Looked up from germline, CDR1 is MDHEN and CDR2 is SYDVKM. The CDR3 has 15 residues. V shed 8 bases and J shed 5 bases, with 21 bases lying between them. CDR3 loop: CASGSQLGLSETQYF. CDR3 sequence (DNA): TGTGCCAGCGGGTCTCAACTGGGACTTTCCGAGACCCAGTACTTC.

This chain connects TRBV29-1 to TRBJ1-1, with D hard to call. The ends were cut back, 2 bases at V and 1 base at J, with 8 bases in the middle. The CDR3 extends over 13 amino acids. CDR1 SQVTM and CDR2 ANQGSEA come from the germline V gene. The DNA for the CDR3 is TGCAGCGTTGAACGAACACCGAACACTGAAGCTTTCTTT. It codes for CSVERTPNTEAFF.

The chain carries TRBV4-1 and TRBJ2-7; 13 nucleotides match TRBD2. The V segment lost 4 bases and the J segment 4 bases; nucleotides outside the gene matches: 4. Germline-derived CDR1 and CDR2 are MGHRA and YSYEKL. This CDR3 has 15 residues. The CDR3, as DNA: TGCGCCAGCAGCCTTGGGACTAGCGGGATGTACGAGCAGTACTTC. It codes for CASSLGTSGMYEQYF.

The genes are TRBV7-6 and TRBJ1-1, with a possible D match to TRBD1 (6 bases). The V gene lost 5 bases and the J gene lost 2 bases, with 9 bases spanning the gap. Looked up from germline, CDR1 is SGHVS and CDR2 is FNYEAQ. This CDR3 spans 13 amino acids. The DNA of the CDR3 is TGTGCCAGCAGCCTACAGGGAAACACTGAAGCTTTCTTT. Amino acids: CASSLQGNTEAFF.

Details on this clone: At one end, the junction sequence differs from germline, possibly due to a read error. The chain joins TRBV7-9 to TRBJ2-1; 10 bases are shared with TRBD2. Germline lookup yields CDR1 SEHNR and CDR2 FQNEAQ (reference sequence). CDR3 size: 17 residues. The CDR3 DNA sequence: TGTTCCAGCAGCACTGGCGGCGGGCTAGCGGGAGAGAGGGAGCAGTTCTTC. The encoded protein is CSSSTGGGLAGEREQFF.

In DNA form, the CDR3 reads TGTGCCAGCAAAGAGAACCCAGGGGTCGGGCAGTACTTC. Protein: CASKENPGVGQYF. The chain has TRBV28 and TRBJ2-5; maybe TRBD1 (6 bases). Germline values: CDR1 MDHEN, CDR2 SYDVKM. V was cut by 7 bases and J by 11 bases, with 20 bases left in between. CDR3 length: 13 amino acids.

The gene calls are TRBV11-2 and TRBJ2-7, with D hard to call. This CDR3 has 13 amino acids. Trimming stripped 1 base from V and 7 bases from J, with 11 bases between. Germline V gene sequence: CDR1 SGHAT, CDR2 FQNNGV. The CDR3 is CASSLAPTTEQYF. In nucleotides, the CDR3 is TGTGCCAGCAGCTTAGCACCTACCACGGAGCAGTACTTC. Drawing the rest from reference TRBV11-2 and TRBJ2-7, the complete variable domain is EAGVAQSPRYKIIEKRQSVAFWCNPISGHATLYWYQQILGQGPKLLIQFQNNGVVDDSQLPKDRFSAERLKGVDSTLKIQPAKLEDSAVYLCASSLAPTTEQYFGPGTRLTVT.

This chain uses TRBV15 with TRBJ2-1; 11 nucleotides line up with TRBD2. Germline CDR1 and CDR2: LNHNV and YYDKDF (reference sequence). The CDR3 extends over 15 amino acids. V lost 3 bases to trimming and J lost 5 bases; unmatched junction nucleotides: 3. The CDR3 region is CATSRTSGANNEQFF. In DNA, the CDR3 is TGTGCCACCAGCAGGACTAGCGGGGCAAACAATGAGCAGTTCTTC.

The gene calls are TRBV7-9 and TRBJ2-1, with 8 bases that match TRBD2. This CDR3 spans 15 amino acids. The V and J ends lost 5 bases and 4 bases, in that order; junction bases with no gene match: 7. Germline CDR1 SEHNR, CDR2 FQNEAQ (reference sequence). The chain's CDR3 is CASSRTSGWYNEQFF. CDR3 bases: TGTGCCAGCAGCCGTACTAGCGGATGGTACAATGAGCAGTTCTTC.